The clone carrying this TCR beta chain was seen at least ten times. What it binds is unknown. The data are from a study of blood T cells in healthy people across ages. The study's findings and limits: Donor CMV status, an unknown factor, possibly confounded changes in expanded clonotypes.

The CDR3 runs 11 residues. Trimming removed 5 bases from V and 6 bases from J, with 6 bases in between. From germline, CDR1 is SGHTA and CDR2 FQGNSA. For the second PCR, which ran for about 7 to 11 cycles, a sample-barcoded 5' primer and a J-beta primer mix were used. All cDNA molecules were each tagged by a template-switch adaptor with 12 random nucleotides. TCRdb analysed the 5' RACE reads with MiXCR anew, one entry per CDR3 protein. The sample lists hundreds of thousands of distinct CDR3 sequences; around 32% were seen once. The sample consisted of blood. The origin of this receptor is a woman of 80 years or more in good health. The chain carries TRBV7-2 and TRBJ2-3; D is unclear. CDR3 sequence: CASSPLDTQYF. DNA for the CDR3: TGTGCCAGCAGCCCATTGGATACGCAGTATTTT.